The text below deals with one TCR beta chain. Its antigen remains unknown. Trimming took 3 bases from V and 6 from J; bases not matched to a gene: 8. Germline V gene sequence: CDR1 MDHEN, CDR2 SYDVKM. This CDR3 region has 14 residues. Clones were sequenced by immunoSEQ multiplex PCR, and TCRdb holds only the in-frame ones, with some missing. The table lists 160,000 or so clones, over 70% of them singletons. This specimen comes from a study of T cell responses to AZD1222 COVID-19 vaccine. General study points: Across the whole spike, CD4 TCRs peaked at regions 160-218 and 743-854. Donors were mostly white British, more females; clonal diversity possibly underestimated. The study reported that nearly half of spike-specific TCRs target unmutated variant regions.

The source was peripheral blood, collected 28 days after the second AZD1222 dose. The chain combines TRBV28 with TRBJ2-7; TRBD1 aligns across 7 bases. The receptor comes from an adult who received the AZD1222 COVID-19 vaccine. In DNA, the CDR3 is TGTGCCAGCAGTTTGGGTAGGGGGCTTGTCGAGCAGTACTTC. This gives the protein CASSLGRGLVEQYF.